The rows below give T cell receptor beta chains drawn from one sample of a study of cytomegalovirus exposure and HLA in healthy donors. Measured with immunoSEQ multiplex PCR; TCRdb has only the in-frame clones, and not every one. Counted here are roughly 130,000 clones, 76% occurring once; the ten biggest clones make up 1.5% to 2%. Sequencing input: PBMCs. The receptor source for this set is a man in his forties in good health and CMV-seronegative. Each CDR3 is given with its conserved first and last residue. D genes are given only for firm matches. Size is omitted from some rows. Given values are once, few, many or a class for expanded clones.

cdr3_aa,cdr3_nt,j_call,v_call,d_call,clone_size
CAISAGRSQETQYF,TGTGCCATCAGTGCCGGCAGGTCCCAAGAGACCCAGTACTTC,TRBJ2-5,TRBV10-3,.,.
CASSSTGKNTGELFF,TGTGCCAGCAGCAGCACCGGGAAGAACACCGGGGAGCTGTTTTTT,TRBJ2-2,TRBV7-9,.,.
CASSFGTLTYEQYF,TGTGCCAGTAGTTTCGGGACACTGACCTACGAGCAGTACTTC,TRBJ2-7,TRBV19,.,.
CAIDGDRGGTYEQYF,TGTGCCATCGATGGGGACAGGGGGGGAACCTACGAGCAGTACTTC,TRBJ2-7,TRBV28,TRBD1,.
CASSLGGAGGSTEAFF,TGTGCCAGCAGCTTGGGGGGAGCGGGTGGGAGTACTGAAGCTTTCTTT,TRBJ1-1,TRBV5-4,.,.
CASSYERLAGDNEQFF,TGTGCCAGCAGTTACGAGCGACTAGCGGGAGATAATGAGCAGTTCTTC,TRBJ2-1,TRBV6-6,TRBD2,.
CAWSRLAGMGAKNIQYF,TGTGCCTGGAGTCGGCTAGCGGGAATGGGGGCCAAAAACATTCAGTACTTC,TRBJ2-4,TRBV30,TRBD2,.
CASSFLYEEQYF,TGTGCCAGCAGTTTTCTGTATGAAGAGCAGTACTTC,TRBJ2-5,TRBV27,.,once
CASSLSRDRFMNTEAFF,TGTGCCAGCAGTTTATCCAGAGACAGGTTCATGAACACTGAAGCTTTCTTT,TRBJ1-1,TRBV28,.,.
CASSQDPPSGTSTDTQYF,TGTGCCAGCAGCCAAGATCCGCCTAGCGGGACTAGCACAGATACGCAGTATTTT,TRBJ2-3,TRBV14,TRBD2,.
CASSFPKNRVDQPQHF,TGTGCCAGCAGTTTCCCCAAGAACAGGGTTGATCAGCCCCAGCATTTT,TRBJ1-5,TRBV28,.,.
CASSHRIQGAGETQYF,TGTGCCAGCAGCCATAGGATTCAGGGGGCTGGGGAGACCCAGTACTTC,TRBJ2-5,TRBV7-8,TRBD1,.
CASSPQGQDNSPLHF,TGTGCCAGCTCACCTCAGGGGCAAGATAATTCACCCCTCCACTTT,TRBJ1-6,TRBV18,.,few
CSVLVPTYNEQFF,TGCAGCGTTCTAGTCCCAACCTACAATGAGCAGTTCTTC,TRBJ2-1,TRBV29-1,.,.
CASSSLQFTYQPQHF,TGTGCCAGCAGTTCTCTACAGTTCACCTATCAGCCCCAGCATTTT,TRBJ1-5,TRBV27,.,.
CASSQERASGSRNTQYF,TGCGCCAGCAGCCAAGAAAGAGCTAGCGGGAGTAGAAATACGCAGTATTTT,TRBJ2-3,TRBV4-1,TRBD2,.
CASADSGDIQYF,TGCGCCAGCGCAGACTCAGGGGACATTCAGTACTTC,TRBJ2-4,TRBV5-1,.,.
CASSQGDRDEQYF,TGCGCCAGCAGCCAGGGAGACAGGGACGAGCAGTACTTC,TRBJ2-7,TRBV4-1,TRBD1,few
CASSPTGQVTDTQYF,TGTGCCAGCAGTCCCACGGGACAGGTCACAGATACGCAGTATTTT,TRBJ2-3,TRBV28,TRBD1,.
CASSFPGQGYNEQFF,TGTGCCAGCAGCTTTCCGGGACAGGGCTACAATGAGCAGTTCTTC,TRBJ2-1,TRBV7-3,TRBD1,.
CASSTTGITEAFF,TGTGCCAGTAGTACGACAGGGATCACTGAAGCTTTCTTT,TRBJ1-1,TRBV19,TRBD1,.
CASSGRPGASYNEQFF,TGTGCCAGCAGTGGACGGCCAGGGGCTTCCTACAATGAGCAGTTCTTC,TRBJ2-1,TRBV28,.,.
CASSQERGGQETQYF,TGCGCCAGCAGCCAAGAGCGGGGGGGCCAAGAGACCCAGTACTTC,TRBJ2-5,TRBV4-3,TRBD2,few
CASRDDRGTGELFF,TGTGCCAGCAGAGACGACAGGGGGACCGGGGAGCTGTTTTTT,TRBJ2-2,TRBV6-6,TRBD1,few
CASSWGLAGIETQYF,TGTGCCAGCAGCTGGGGACTAGCGGGGATTGAGACCCAGTACTTC,TRBJ2-5,TRBV5-4,TRBD2,.
CASTAGTGGGEQYF,TGTGCCAGTACGGCGGGGACAGGGGGCGGTGAGCAGTACTTC,TRBJ2-7,TRBV19,TRBD1,.
CASSPTGEGTEAFF,TGTGCCAGCAGCCCGACAGGGGAGGGCACTGAAGCTTTCTTT,TRBJ1-1,TRBV6-1,TRBD1,few
CASSYSGRKAGELFF,TGTGCCAGTTCCTATAGCGGGAGGAAGGCCGGGGAGCTGTTTTTT,TRBJ2-2,TRBV2,TRBD2,.
CASSSEGGYNEQFF,TGTGCCAGCAGCTCGGAAGGGGGTTACAATGAGCAGTTCTTC,TRBJ2-1,TRBV7-8,.,.
CASSLREGKGETQYF,TGTGCCAGCAGCTTAAGGGAGGGGAAGGGAGAGACCCAGTACTTC,TRBJ2-5,TRBV13,TRBD2,.
CASSLIVSYEQYF,TGTGCCAGCAGCCTGATAGTCTCCTACGAGCAGTACTTC,TRBJ2-7,TRBV7-2,.,.
CASSLLGLLADTQYF,TGTGCCAGCAGTTTACTCGGACTCCTCGCAGATACGCAGTATTTT,TRBJ2-3,TRBV27,.,.
CASSPPISGLADGTGELFF,TGTGCCAGCAGCCCTCCAATATCGGGATTAGCGGACGGCACCGGGGAGCTGTTTTTT,TRBJ2-2,TRBV7-9,.,.
CASSLTGPDTQYF,TGTGCCAGCAGCCTAACAGGTCCAGATACGCAGTATTTT,TRBJ2-3,TRBV7-6,.,.
CASSLNPGGNEQFF,TGCGCCAGCAGCTTGAATCCCGGGGGCAATGAGCAGTTCTTC,TRBJ2-1,TRBV5-1,.,.
CASSSERGEETQYF,TGTGCCAGCAGCTCGGAGCGGGGGGAAGAGACCCAGTACTTC,TRBJ2-5,TRBV13,TRBD2,.
CASGLGGGAFEETQYF,TGTGCCAGCGGGCTGGGCGGGGGGGCTTTCGAGGAGACCCAGTACTTC,TRBJ2-5,TRBV7-2,TRBD2,once
CASRPTNRDRDNYEQYF,TGCGCCAGCAGACCTACTAACCGGGACAGGGATAACTACGAGCAGTACTTC,TRBJ2-7,TRBV4-1,TRBD1,once
CASSQGGIRGDTQYF,TGCGCCAGCAGCCAGGGGGGAATACGAGGAGATACGCAGTATTTT,TRBJ2-3,TRBV4-3,.,.
CASSSGGDQNEQFF,TGTGCCAGCAGTTCGGGGGGGGATCAGAATGAGCAGTTCTTC,TRBJ2-1,TRBV6-1,TRBD2,.
CASSLGQGGDTQYF,TGTGCCAGCAGCCTCGGACAGGGTGGAGATACGCAGTATTTT,TRBJ2-3,TRBV7-9,TRBD1,few
CAYQGLAGGEQYF,TGTGCGTATCAAGGACTAGCGGGAGGCGAGCAGTACTTC,TRBJ2-7,TRBV2,TRBD2,.
CASSQDLDRTYEQYF,TGCGCCAGCAGCCAAGATCTCGACAGGACCTACGAGCAGTACTTC,TRBJ2-7,TRBV4-3,.,.
CASRGQANFYGYTF,TGTGCCAGCAGAGGACAGGCAAACTTCTATGGCTACACCTTC,TRBJ1-2,TRBV27,TRBD1,.
CATSTYSGSPLHF,TGTGCCACCAGCACCTACTCGGGGTCACCCCTCCACTTT,TRBJ1-6,TRBV15,.,.
CASSLELPGANGLTF,TGCGCCAGCAGCTTGGAGTTGCCTGGGGCCAACGGCCTGACTTTC,TRBJ2-6,TRBV5-1,.,.
CASSKEEGFRNQPQHF,TGTGCCAGCAGCAAAGAGGAGGGGTTCCGCAATCAGCCCCAGCATTTT,TRBJ1-5,TRBV21-1,.,.